This T cell receptor (beta chain) is drawn from a study of blood T cell repertoires in COVID-19. Study-level background: The cDNA or gDNA used as material had been derived from T cells, B-cell-depleted T cells, or PBMCs.

Here immunoSEQ multiplex PCR was the method, and the copy in TCRdb shows in-frame clones only, minus some. Of about 49,000 clones detected, 93% appear once; the ten largest clones hold about 1%. Germline CDR1 and CDR2: SGDLS and YYNGEE. The CDR3 has 14 amino acids. J gave up 4 bases and V 3 bases, and 4 bases lay outside the gene matches. This sequence joins TRBV9 and TRBJ2-3; TRBD1 matches at 8 bases. Sequenced sample: peripheral blood. This TCR came from a man in his sixties with COVID-19, enrolled during active disease. CDR3 sequence: CASSAGQGSDTQYF. CDR3 sequence (DNA): TGTGCCAGCAGCGCCGGACAGGGTTCAGATACGCAGTATTTT.